In its sample, the clone carrying this T cell receptor (beta chain) was seen once. No antigen is known for it. Clones were sequenced by immunoSEQ multiplex PCR, and TCRdb holds only the in-frame ones, with some missing. The sample has about 2 million clones, approximately 94% seen once. This entry is derived from a study of shared clonotypes between healthy human individuals. Study in general: Per-donor plates numbered three CD4 naive, three CD4 memory, two CD8 naive and one CD8 memory. The study's findings and limits: All-four-donor shared clonotypes had higher generation probabilities than non-shared clonotypes did.

This CDR3 has 12 amino acids. Per the germline V gene, CDR1 is SGHNT and CDR2 is YYREEE (reference sequence). V lost 4 bases, J lost 0 bases, and 4 bases lay in between. CD8 cells regarded as naive lacked CD45RO, were positively chosen for CCR7, and omitted terminally differentiated effector memory CD45RA+ cells. Material for sequencing was naive CD8+ T cells sorted from blood. This chain connects TRBV5-4 to TRBJ2-5; D remains ambiguous. This clonotype was obtained from a man aged 18 to 30 in good health. Here the CDR3 DNA reads TGTGCCAGCAGCAACAACCAAGAGACCCAGTACTTC. It translates to CASSNNQETQYF.